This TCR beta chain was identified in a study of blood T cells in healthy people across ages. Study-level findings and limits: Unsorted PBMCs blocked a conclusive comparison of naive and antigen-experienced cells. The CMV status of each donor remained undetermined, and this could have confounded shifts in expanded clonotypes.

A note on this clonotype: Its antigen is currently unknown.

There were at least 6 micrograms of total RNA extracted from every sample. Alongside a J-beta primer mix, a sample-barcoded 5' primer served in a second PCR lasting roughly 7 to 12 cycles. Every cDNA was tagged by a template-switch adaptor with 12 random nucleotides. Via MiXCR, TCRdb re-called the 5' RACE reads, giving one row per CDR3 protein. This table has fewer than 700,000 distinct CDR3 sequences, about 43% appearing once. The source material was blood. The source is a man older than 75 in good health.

This CDR3 reads CASSPARDRGRSEQYF. For the CDR3, the DNA is TGTGCCAGCAGTCCCGCCCGGGACAGGGGAAGGAGCGAGCAGTACTTC. The chain recombines TRBV6-6 with TRBJ2-7; 10 bases align to TRBD1. This CDR3 has 16 residues. J gave up 6 bases and V 5 bases, and 13 bases lay outside the gene matches. Germline CDR1 is MNHNY and CDR2 is SVGAGI (reference sequence).